This T cell receptor beta chain was recorded in a study of cytomegalovirus exposure and HLA in healthy donors. Study details: Among about 179 million T cells, an earlier analysis found about 100 million unique TCR beta sequences. Study results and limitations: By a later analysis, the bulk of CMV-associated TCR beta chains appeared HLA-restricted. Among the sequence variants, a highly shared cluster was likely an artifact of sequencing. The study recorded fewer than 200 TCR beta chains that were cytomegalovirus-associated.

The CDR3 loop spans 16 amino acids. Trimming cost V 3 bases and J 4 bases, with 13 bases left between them. The germline gives CDR1 LNHDA, CDR2 SQIVND (reference sequence). The PCR used 60 Vbeta and 13 Jbeta primers. Measured with immunoSEQ multiplex PCR; TCRdb has only the in-frame clones, and not every one. Here the sample spans 200,000 or so clones, around 82% being singletons. Points on this clone: Its specificity is unknown.

Sequenced: PBMCs. The sequence was collected from a boy younger than 18 in good health and CMV-seronegative. The chain combines TRBV19 with TRBJ2-6; D not certain. The CDR3 coding sequence is TGTGCCAGTAGTATTTCTTCGGGTTCAGGGGCCAACGTCCTGACTTTC. It yields the protein CASSISSGSGANVLTF.